These 30 T cell receptor beta chains originate from one sample sequenced in a study of regulatory and conventional T cells in RAG deficiency. Repertoires were generated with immunoSEQ multiplex PCR, while TCRdb's copy carries only in-frame clones and drops some. This table holds 45,000 to 50,000 clones, 70% to 90% found once. Blood CD4+ CD25-low CD127-high conventional T cells supplied the genomic DNA template. The same specimen was also included in a second study, on regulatory T cells. According to that study: The primer mix had 52 TRBV and 13 TRBJ primers.

Sample: CD4+ effector T cells sorted from blood. The receptors shown here come from a human donor in good health.

V gene TRBV27 combines with J gene TRBJ1-1; D possibly corresponds to TRBD1 (5 bases). Trimming removed 6 bases from V and 0 bases from J, with 17 bases in between. The CDR3 covers 16 residues. Germline assignment: CDR1 MNHEY and CDR2 SMNVEV (reference sequence). Here the CDR3 reads CASSRRTTEMNTEAFF. DNA of the CDR3: TGTGCCAGCAGCCGCCGGACAACGGAAATGAACACTGAAGCTTTCTTT.

The CDR3 loop is CASSLSKETQYF. CDR3 DNA sequence: TGCGCCAGCAGCTTGTCGAAGGAGACCCAGTACTTC. The rearrangement joins TRBV5-1 to TRBJ2-5; D gene ambiguous. The V gene's germline CDR1 is SGHRS and CDR2 YFSETQ. V was shortened by 1 base and J by 5 bases, with 6 bases between the two germline ends. CDR3 length equals 12 residues.

The CDR3 protein is CASSAREGGGTGELFF. The CDR3 DNA is TGCGCCAGCAGCGCTCGGGAGGGCGGTGGCACCGGGGAGCTGTTTTTT. This sequence joins TRBV5-1 and TRBJ2-2, with 8 bases aligning to TRBD2. This CDR3 is built from 16 residues. The germline CDR1 and CDR2 sequences are SGHRS and YFSETQ. V was pared by 4 bases and J by 4 bases, with 9 bases of the junction left unmatched. Full variable domain (rest looked up from reference TRBV5-1 and TRBJ2-2): KAGVTQTPRYLIKTRGQQVTLSCSPISGHRSVSWYQQTPGQGLQFLFEYFSETQRNKGNFPGRFSGRQFSNSRSEMNVSTLELGDSALYLCASSAREGGGTGELFFGEGSRLTVL.

Here the CDR3 DNA reads TGTGCCAGCAGCCGCAAAGATCACAGCGGCTACGAGCAGTACTTC. Amino acid sequence: CASSRKDHSGYEQYF. The rearrangement joins TRBV14 to TRBJ2-5, with D tentatively TRBD2 (5 bases). TRBJ2-7 explains the end of the DNA better; the J call may be wrong. Germline loops: CDR1 SGHDN, CDR2 FVKESK. The length of the CDR3 is 15 residues.

This chain connects TRBV15 to TRBJ2-3; D uncertain. V was shortened by 5 bases and J by 2 bases, with 17 bases between the two germline ends. Per the germline V gene, CDR1 is LNHNV and CDR2 is YYDKDF (reference sequence). This CDR3 has 16 residues. The CDR3 sequence: CATSRRENVHTDTQYF. In DNA, the CDR3 is TGTGCCACCAGCCGAAGGGAAAACGTCCACACAGATACGCAGTATTTT.

The chain is built from TRBV6-5 and TRBJ1-2; D is possibly TRBD1 (6 bases). The CDR3 loop spans 15 amino acids. CDR1 and CDR2 from the germline V gene are MNHEY and SVGAGI. Trimming took 8 bases from V and 2 from J, leaving 18 bases between them. CDR3 sequence reads: CASRPSLTGNYGYTF. The CDR3 DNA reads as TGTGCCAGCCGGCCCTCGCTTACAGGGAACTATGGCTACACCTTC.

The chain couples TRBV5-1 to TRBJ2-3; 12 bases line up with TRBD1. CDR3 length equals 16 residues. Germline values: CDR1 SGHRS, CDR2 YFSETQ. J was trimmed by 6 bases and V by 0 bases; bases with no gene match: 5. In nucleotides, the CDR3 is TGCGCCAGCAGCTTGGAGGGACAGGGGGCAGCGGATACGCAGTATTTT. Translated: CASSLEGQGAADTQYF.

The rearrangement joins TRBV6-5 to TRBJ2-3, with 10 bases fitting TRBD1. With V trimmed by 6 bases and J by 4 bases, 4 bases remained unmatched. CDR1 is MNHEY and CDR2 is SVGAGI in the germline V gene. This CDR3 comprises 14 residues. The DNA for the CDR3 is TGTGCCAGCAGCTTGGACAGGGGGTCAGATACGCAGTATTTT. Its translation is CASSLDRGSDTQYF.

This chain links TRBV28 with TRBJ1-3, with a weak D call TRBD1 (5 bases). Trimming removed 6 bases from V and 4 bases from J, with 16 bases in between. Germline lookup yields CDR1 MDHEN and CDR2 SYDVKM. This CDR3 spans 15 amino acids. The CDR3 DNA reads TGTGCCAGCAGCTCCGGGACGGATTACGGAAACACCATATATTTT. It is translated as CASSSGTDYGNTIYF.

Details on this clone: The germline gene is not matched at one end of the junction; a read error may be the cause. This chain joins TRBV6-1 and TRBJ1-2; 7 nucleotides match TRBD1. Germline assignment: CDR1 MNHNS and CDR2 SASEGT. CDR3 length equals 15 residues. CDR3 nucleotides: TGTGTCAGCAGTGCAGAGGGGGCCGGGGACTATGGCTACACCTTC. Protein: CVSSAEGAGDYGYTF.

The chain joins TRBV18 to TRBJ2-1; D gene uncertain. Germline CDR1 and CDR2: KGHSH and LQKENI. The V end was cut by 3 bases, the J end by 0 bases, with 12 bases between. The CDR3 covers 16 residues. This CDR3 reads CASSPTGLLSYNEQFF. CDR3 nucleotides: TGTGCCAGCTCACCCACCGGGCTCCTCTCCTACAATGAGCAGTTCTTC.

This chain uses TRBV7-9 with TRBJ2-2; unclear D gene. Germline V gives CDR1 SEHNR, CDR2 FQNEAQ (reference sequence). The CDR3 has 15 amino acids. Between the trimmed V and J ends, which lost 3 bases and 0 bases, there was a span of 8 bases. CDR3 sequence: CASSLGSANTGELFF. For the CDR3, the DNA is TGTGCCAGCAGCTTGGGGTCCGCGAACACCGGGGAGCTGTTTTTT.

The chain has TRBV5-6 and TRBJ2-7; D is unclear. Deletions cut 2 bases from V and 7 bases from J, with 7 bases between. The CDR3 is 11 amino acids. In germline, CDR1 is SGHDT, CDR2 YYEEEE. CDR3: CASSFSEEQYF. In DNA, the CDR3 is TGTGCCAGCAGCTTCTCGGAGGAGCAGTACTTC.

This clone occurred once. The gene calls are TRBV5-6 and TRBJ2-3, with D possibly being TRBD1 (6 bases). The CDR3 has 15 residues. Trimming pared 3 bases from V and 2 bases from J, leaving 13 bases between. Germline loops: CDR1 SGHDT, CDR2 YYEEEE. The CDR3 loop is CASSWNGGPTDTQYF. The DNA for the CDR3 is TGTGCCAGCAGCTGGAATGGGGGCCCCACAGATACGCAGTATTTT.

Concerning this clone: A read error may produce the germline difference seen at one junction end. CDR3: CASSLGDTSRLYF. CDR3 DNA: TGTGCTAGCAGCTTAGGGGACACCAGCCGGCTGTACTTC. The V call is TRBV7-7, the J call TRBJ2-5, with a tentative D call TRBD1 (6 bases). The CDR3 contains 13 residues. CDR1 is SSHAT and CDR2 is FNYEAQ in the germline V gene (reference sequence).

CDR3 nucleotides: TGTGCCAGCAGCCCGGTCGTAGGCGGGGGAGGCGAGCAGTACTTC. The encoded protein is CASSPVVGGGGEQYF. V gene TRBV5-4 combines with J gene TRBJ2-7; 7 bases are a match to TRBD2. The CDR3 has 15 residues. The ends lost 4 bases at V and 6 bases at J; junction bases unmatched: 13. Germline V gene lookup returns CDR1 SGHNT and CDR2 YYREEE (reference sequence). The variable domain in full, with the rest retrieved from reference TRBV5-4 and TRBJ2-7, is ETGVTQSPTHLIKTRGQQVTLRCSSQSGHNTVSWYQQALGQGPQFIFQYYREEENGRGNFPPRFSGLQFPNYSSELNVNALELDDSALYLCASSPVVGGGGEQYFGPGTRLTVT.

This chain joins TRBV11-1 and TRBJ2-3; 15 bases are a match to TRBD2. This CDR3 comprises 18 residues. After removal of 4 bases from V and 4 bases from J, the junction contained 9 bases not matched to a gene. Germline-derived CDR1 and CDR2 are SGHAT and FQDESV (reference sequence). CDR3 bases: TGTGCCAGCAGCTCGAGAGGACTAGCGGGGGGGCCCGCAGATACGCAGTATTTT. Its translation: CASSSRGLAGGPADTQYF.

This chain links TRBV18 with TRBJ2-1, with D possibly being TRBD1 or TRBD2 (5 bases each). Germline V gene lookup returns CDR1 KGHSH and CDR2 LQKENI. The CDR3 runs to 13 residues. V lost 3 bases, J lost 9 bases, and 12 bases lay in between. In DNA form, the CDR3 reads TGTGCCAGCTCACCGGGACGTTTTCGTGAGCAGTTCTTC. This sequence encodes CASSPGRFREQFF.

As for this clone: The sample holds other DNA sequences that translate to the same CDR3. V is TRBV10-1 and J is TRBJ2-3; the D gene is possibly TRBD1 (7 bases). The CDR3 is 14 residues long. From germline, CDR1 is WNHNN and CDR2 SYGVQD (reference sequence). Trimming removed 3 bases at V and 4 bases at J, with 11 bases between. Here the CDR3 reads CASSESRGADTQYF. The CDR3 DNA is TGCGCCAGCAGTGAATCCAGGGGGGCAGATACGCAGTATTTT.

The chain carries TRBV6-7 and TRBJ2-7, with 8 bases fitting TRBD2. TRBV6-7 falls under the ORF class, with uncertain function. There are 16 residues in the CDR3. The V gene end was trimmed by 0 bases and the J gene end by 6 bases; junction bases not matched to a gene: 10. CDR3 DNA sequence: TGTGCCAGCAGTTACTCGAGCAATAGCGGGATTAGCGAGCAGTACTTC. Translated: CASSYSSNSGISEQYF.

This clone was detected once. The V gene is TRBV19, the J gene TRBJ2-3, with D tentatively TRBD2 (5 bases). V lost 0 bases, J lost 5 bases, and 6 bases lay in between. Per germline, CDR1 LNHDA and CDR2 SQIVND (reference sequence). The CDR3 extends over 13 amino acids. CDR3: CASSIDRGDTQYF. DNA for the CDR3: TGTGCCAGTAGTATAGATCGGGGAGATACGCAGTATTTT.

V is TRBV7-3 and J is TRBJ2-5, with TRBD2 matching 8 bases. Per the germline V gene, CDR1 is SGHTA and CDR2 is FQGTGA. CDR3 length: 15 amino acids. Trimming at V came to 8 bases and at J to 4 bases, leaving 12 bases not matched to a gene. The CDR3 sequence is CASSPGGAGGETQYF. The CDR3 DNA sequence: TGTGCCAGCTCCCCGGGGGGGGCAGGTGGAGAGACCCAGTACTTC.

The chain carries TRBV11-3 and TRBJ2-7, with D possibly matching TRBD2 (5 bases). This CDR3 comprises 16 residues. The ends were cut back, 0 bases at V and 6 bases at J, with 18 bases in the middle. CDR1 and CDR2 (germline): SGHNT, YENEEA. CDR3 residues: CASSLDPGIMVSEQYF. The CDR3, as DNA: TGTGCCAGCAGCTTAGACCCCGGGATTATGGTCTCCGAGCAGTACTTC.

This sequence joins TRBV7-8 and TRBJ1-1; no clear D. This CDR3 has 17 residues. V shed 1 base and J shed 0 bases, with 15 bases lying between them. Germline-derived CDR1 and CDR2 are SGHVS and FQNEAQ. CDR3 sequence (DNA): TGTGCCAGCAGCTTAGGAGGCGCAGGTCGGATGAACACTGAAGCTTTCTTT. This gives the protein CASSLGGAGRMNTEAFF. Using reference TRBV7-8 and TRBJ1-1 for the parts outside the CDR3, the full variable domain is GAGVSQSPRYKVAKRGQDVALRCDPISGHVSLFWYQQALGQGPEFLTYFQNEAQLDKSGLPSDRFFAERPEGSVSTLKIQRTQQEDSAVYLCASSLGGAGRMNTEAFFGQGTRLTVV.

The V gene is TRBV19, the J gene TRBJ1-6, with D possibly matching TRBD1 (5 bases). The length of the CDR3 is 17 residues. Trimming shortened V by 8 bases and J by 0 bases, and 17 bases separated the two germline ends. The germline gives CDR1 LNHDA, CDR2 SQIVND (reference sequence). This chain's CDR3 is CASGVRGPSSYNSPLHF. The DNA for the CDR3 is TGTGCCAGTGGGGTACGGGGACCCAGCTCCTATAATTCACCCCTCCACTTT.

The V call is TRBV7-9, the J call TRBJ2-2; no clear D gene. CDR1 is SEHNR and CDR2 is FQNEAQ in the germline V gene (reference sequence). Trimming stripped 5 bases from V and 3 bases from J, with 10 bases between. The CDR3 sequence is 14 residues long. The CDR3 DNA is TGTGCCAGCAGCACCGCCCCGTACACCGGGGAGCTGTTTTTT. This codes for CASSTAPYTGELFF.

The chain has TRBV6-6 and TRBJ2-7, with unresolved D. The V gene's germline CDR1 is MNHNY and CDR2 SVGAGI (reference sequence). The V end lost 8 bases, the J end lost 3 bases, and 14 bases lay between the germline ends. This CDR3 is built from 13 residues. CDR3 protein: CASGHSPLYEQYF. CDR3 DNA: TGTGCCAGCGGGCACTCTCCCCTCTACGAGCAGTACTTC.

The V and J genes are TRBV19 and TRBJ2-5; D might be TRBD1 or TRBD2, each matching 5 bases. This CDR3 is built from 16 residues. V was cut by 1 base and J by 4 bases, with 16 bases left in between. Germline CDR1 is LNHDA and CDR2 is SQIVND (reference sequence). This CDR3 reads CASSIGGRGAGETQYF. The CDR3 coding sequence is TGTGCCAGTAGTATAGGGGGAAGAGGGGCAGGAGAGACCCAGTACTTC.

The chain joins TRBV7-6 to TRBJ1-1, with D unclear. V was clipped by 1 base and J by 1 base, with 16 bases between them. There are 17 residues in the CDR3. Germline-derived CDR1 and CDR2 are SGHVS and FNYEAQ. The CDR3 here is CASSLEVGPARNTEAFF. CDR3 bases: TGTGCCAGCAGCTTAGAGGTCGGGCCAGCAAGGAACACTGAAGCTTTCTTT. Drawing the rest from reference TRBV7-6 and TRBJ1-1, the complete variable domain is GAGVSQSPRYKVTKRGQDVALRCDPISGHVSLYWYRQALGQGPEFLTYFNYEAQQDKSGLPNDRFSAERPEGSISTLTIQRTEQRDSAMYRCASSLEVGPARNTEAFFGQGTRLTVV.

J is TRBJ1-2 and V is TRBV9; D gene uncertain. The CDR3 is 14 residues long. Germline V gene sequence: CDR1 SGDLS, CDR2 YYNGEE. V was trimmed by 0 bases and J by 0 bases, leaving 6 bases between them. The CDR3 bases are TGTGCCAGCAGCGTAGGTACGGCTAACTATGGCTACACCTTC. Residues: CASSVGTANYGYTF.